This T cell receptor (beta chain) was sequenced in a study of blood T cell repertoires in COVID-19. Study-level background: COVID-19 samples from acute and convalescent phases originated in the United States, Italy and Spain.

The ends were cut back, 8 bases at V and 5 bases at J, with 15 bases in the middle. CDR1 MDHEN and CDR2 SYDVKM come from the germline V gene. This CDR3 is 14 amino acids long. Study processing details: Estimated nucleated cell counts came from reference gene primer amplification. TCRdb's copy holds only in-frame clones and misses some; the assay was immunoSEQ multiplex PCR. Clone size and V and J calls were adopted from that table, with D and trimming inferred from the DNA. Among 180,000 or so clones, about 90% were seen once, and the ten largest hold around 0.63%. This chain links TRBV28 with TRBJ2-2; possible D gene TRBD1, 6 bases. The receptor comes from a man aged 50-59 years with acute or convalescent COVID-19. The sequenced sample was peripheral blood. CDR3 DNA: TGTGCCAGCCCACAGGGCCCGGGGACCGGGGAGCTGTTTTTT. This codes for CASPQGPGTGELFF.